This T cell receptor beta chain appears in the sequencing data of a study of T cell repertoires and Cas9 in healthy adults. Study details: CD4 and CD8 compartments: SpCas9-reactive T cells profiled for potency, cytotoxicity, lineage.

TCRdb's copy holds only in-frame clones and misses some; the assay was immunoSEQ multiplex PCR. The repertoire holds about 15,000 clones, approximately 91% seen once, with more than 2% in the top ten. This CDR3 spans 17 amino acids. J was trimmed by 5 bases and V by 6 bases; bases with no gene match: 13. CDR1 SQVTM and CDR2 ANQGSEA come from the germline V gene. Sequencing was performed on Tregs (CD4+, CD25+, CD127-, CD137-, CD154-) from PBMCs; culture status not recorded. The source is a human donor in good health. This chain uses TRBV29-1 with TRBJ2-2; 12 nucleotides agree with TRBD2. CDR3 amino acids: CSVPKGLAGGITGELFF. In nucleotides, the CDR3 is TGCAGCGTCCCTAAAGGGCTAGCGGGGGGGATAACCGGGGAGCTGTTTTTT.